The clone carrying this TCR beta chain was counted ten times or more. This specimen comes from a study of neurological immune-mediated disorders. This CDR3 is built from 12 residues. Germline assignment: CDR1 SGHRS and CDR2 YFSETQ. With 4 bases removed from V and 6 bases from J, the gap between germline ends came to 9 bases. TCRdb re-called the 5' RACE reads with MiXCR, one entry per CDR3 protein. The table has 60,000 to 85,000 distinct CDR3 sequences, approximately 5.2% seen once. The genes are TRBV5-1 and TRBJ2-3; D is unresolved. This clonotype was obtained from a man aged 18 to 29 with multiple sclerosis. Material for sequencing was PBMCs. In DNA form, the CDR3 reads TGCGCCAGCAGCGTGCTTGGCGATACGCAGTATTTT. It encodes CASSVLGDTQYF.